Sequencing of this T cell receptor beta chain was carried out in a study of identifying expanded T cells in peripheral blood. Points from the study as a whole: Across healthy donors, higher total template counts meant significantly greater roughly 2-week count variance.

Per germline, CDR1 ENHRY and CDR2 SYGVKD. This CDR3 has 13 residues. TCRdb keeps only in-frame clones here, not all; method: immunoSEQ multiplex PCR. Counted here are about 110,000 clones, 85% to 90% occurring once; the ten biggest clones make up 16%. Points on this clone: Its target is not known. The junction departs from germline at one end; a sequencing error may be responsible.

Sequences were obtained from blood. The J gene is TRBJ1-1, the V gene TRBV10-3; tentatively, D is TRBD1 (6 bases). The sequence derives from a person aged 18 to 75 in good health. For the CDR3, the DNA is TGTGCCATCAGTGAGGAGGGGGGCACTGAAGCTCTCTTT. Its translation: CAISEEGGTEALF.